This T cell receptor beta chain came from a study of blood T cell repertoires in COVID-19. Trimming took off 0 bases at V and 8 bases at J, with 13 bases between the two ends. This CDR3 comprises 14 residues. Germline CDR1 reads SGHRS; CDR2 reads YFSETQ. This table comes from immunoSEQ multiplex PCR, and its TCRdb copy is limited to in-frame clones, with some not included. The sample lists around 70,000 clones, about 88% seen once, with approximately 9% in the top ten. The chain uses TRBV5-1 and TRBJ2-3, with D perhaps TRBD2 (6 bases). The sequencing input was peripheral blood. The source is a man at least 80 years old with acute or convalescent COVID-19. In DNA form, the CDR3 reads TGCGCCAGCAGCTTGGACGCTGGGGGAGGTACGCAGTATTTT. Protein: CASSLDAGGGTQYF. The full variable domain, rest sourced from reference TRBV5-1 and TRBJ2-3, is KAGVTQTPRYLIKTRGQQVTLSCSPISGHRSVSWYQQTPGQGLQFLFEYFSETQRNKGNFPGRFSGRQFSNSRSEMNVSTLELGDSALYLCASSLDAGGGTQYFGPGTRLTVL.